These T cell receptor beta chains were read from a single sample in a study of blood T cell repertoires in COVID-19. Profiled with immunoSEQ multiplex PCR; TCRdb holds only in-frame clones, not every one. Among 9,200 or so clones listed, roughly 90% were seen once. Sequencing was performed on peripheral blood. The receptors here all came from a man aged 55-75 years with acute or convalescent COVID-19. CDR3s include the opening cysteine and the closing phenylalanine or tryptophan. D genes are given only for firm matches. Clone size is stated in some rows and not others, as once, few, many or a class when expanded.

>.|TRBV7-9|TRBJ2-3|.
TGTGCCAGCAGCCCGGGACTGCGAAGCACAGATACGCAGTATTTT
CASSPGLRSTDTQYF
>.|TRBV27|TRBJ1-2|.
TGTGCCAGCAGTTTACGCGCGGCTCGGACAGCAAACTATGGCTACACCTTC
CASSLRAARTANYGYTF
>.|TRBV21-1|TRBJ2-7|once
TGTGCCAGCGTCCGAAGAGGATCCTACGAGCAGTACTTC
CASVRRGSYEQYF
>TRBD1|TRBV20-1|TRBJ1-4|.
TGCAGTGCTAGTATGGGGACAGGGTCGATTCGGGGTGAAAAACTGTTTTTT
CSASMGTGSIRGEKLFF
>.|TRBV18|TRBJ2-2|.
TGTGCCAGCTCTCCAACAGGGACCGGGGAGCTGTTTTTT
CASSPTGTGELFF
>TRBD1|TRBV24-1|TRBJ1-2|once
TGTGCCACCAGTGACTCTGACAGGGGTTATGGCTACACCTTC
CATSDSDRGYGYTF
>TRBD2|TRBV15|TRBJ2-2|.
TGTGCCACCAGCAGAGAACTAGCGGGAGCTAACAGCGGGGAGCTGTTTTTT
CATSRELAGANSGELFF
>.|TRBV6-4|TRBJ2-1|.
TGTGCCAGCAGCCCCCTTAGCGGAGGGTACAATGAGCAGTTCTTC
CASSPLSGGYNEQFF
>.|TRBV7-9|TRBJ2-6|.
TGTGCCAGCAGCTTAGCGGTGGAGGTTGGGGCCAACGTCCTGACTTTC
CASSLAVEVGANVLTF
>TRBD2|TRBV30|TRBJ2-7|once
TGTGCCTGGAGTGGGACTAGCGCCTCAGGGCAGTACTTC
CAWSGTSASGQYF
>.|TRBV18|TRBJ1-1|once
TGTGCCAGCTCACCACGTGTGGGGGGGACTGAAGCTTTCTTT
CASSPRVGGTEAFF
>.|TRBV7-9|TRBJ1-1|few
TGTGCCAGCAGCGAGTGGGGCGAAGGAGCTTTCTTT
CASSEWGEGAFF
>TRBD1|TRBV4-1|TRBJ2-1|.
TGCGCCAGCAGCCAAGTTGGACAGGGTACGAATGAGCAGTTCTTC
CASSQVGQGTNEQFF
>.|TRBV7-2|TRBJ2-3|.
TGTGCCAGCAGACAGGGTGGGGAAAATACGCAGTATTTT
CASRQGGENTQYF
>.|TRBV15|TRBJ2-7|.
TGTGCCACCAGCAGAGGGATTGGAGTTTCGGACGAGCAGTACTTC
CATSRGIGVSDEQYF
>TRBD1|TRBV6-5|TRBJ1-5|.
TGTGCCAGCAGCATTGGACAGGGTAAGGGGCAGCCCCAGCATTTT
CASSIGQGKGQPQHF
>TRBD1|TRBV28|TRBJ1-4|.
TGTGCCAGCAGTGTATCGGGACAGGGACATGAAAAACTGTTTTTT
CASSVSGQGHEKLFF
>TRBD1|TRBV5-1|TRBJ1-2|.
TGCGCCAGCAGCCCGGGACAGATTAACTATGGCTACACCTTC
CASSPGQINYGYTF
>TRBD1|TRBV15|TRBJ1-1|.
TGTGCCACCAGCGTAGGACAGGGACATGTTAGCACTGAAGCTTTCTTT
CATSVGQGHVSTEAFF
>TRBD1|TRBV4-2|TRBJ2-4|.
TGTGCCAGCAGCCGCGCAGGGACAGGGTACATTCAGTACTTC
CASSRAGTGYIQYF
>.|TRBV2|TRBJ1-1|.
TGTGCCAGCAGCCGGGATCCGAACACTGAAGCTTTCTTT
CASSRDPNTEAFF
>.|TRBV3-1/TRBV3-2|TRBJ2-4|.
TGTGCCAGCAGCCATTCTAACACGTGGGGGCAAAACATTCAGTACTTC
CASSHSNTWGQNIQYF
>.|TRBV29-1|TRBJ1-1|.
TGCAGCGTTGAAGATCATGGACTCAGCACTGAAGCTTTCTTT
CSVEDHGLSTEAFF
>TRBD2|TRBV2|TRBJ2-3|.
TGTGCCAGCAGTGAAGCTCAGACTAGCGGGAGCACAGATACGCAGTATTTT
CASSEAQTSGSTDTQYF
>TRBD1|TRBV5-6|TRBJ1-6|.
TGTGCCAGCAGCCCGGACAGGGGAAATTCACCCCTCCACTTT
CASSPDRGNSPLHF
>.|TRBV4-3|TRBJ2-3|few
TGCGCCAGCAGCCAAGATCAGGGGTCAGATACGCAGTATTTT
CASSQDQGSDTQYF
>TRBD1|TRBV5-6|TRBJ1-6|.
TGTGCCAGCAGCCCGGCATGGACAGGGACTTCACCCCTCCACTTT
CASSPAWTGTSPLHF
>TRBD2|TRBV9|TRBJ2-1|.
TGTGCCAGCAGCGTAGGTGGACTAGCGGGAGTGGGGTCCTACAATGAGCAGTTCTTC
CASSVGGLAGVGSYNEQFF